Listed below are T cell receptor beta chains from one sample, sequenced in a study of T cell repertoires in cytomegalovirus infection. TCRdb processed the reads anew with MiXCR; each CDR3 protein has one entry. The data show a few hundred thousand distinct CDR3 sequences, under 45% seen once. Antigens for these TCRs are unknown. The sequenced sample was cultured PBMCs, obtained from culture after CMV antigen stimulation. These receptors were taken from a human donor in good health (CMV status not recorded). Some clones in this sample may be carry-over from other donors' samples. The CDR3 runs from the conserved cysteine through the conserved F or W. The D gene is left open where the match is weak. Some rows mark clone size as missing; the rest say once, few, many or name a class of expanded clone.

.,TRBV12-3/TRBV12-4,13,.,TRBJ2-7,TGTGCCAGCAGCCGGGGGGCCGCCTACGAGCAGTACTTC,CASSRGAAYEQYF
.,TRBV10-3,15,.,TRBJ2-3,TGTGCCATCCTTGGAAAGGCGGGGATGTCAGATACGCAGTATTTT,CAILGKAGMSDTQYF
few,TRBV12-3/TRBV12-4,12,.,TRBJ2-1,TGTGCCAGCAGCCCCTCCTCCCCGGCCCAGTTCTTC,CASSPSSPAQFF
.,TRBV20-1,15,.,TRBJ2-5,TGCAGTGCTCCGGACCCTGGCTGGATACAAGAGACCCAGTACTTC,CSAPDPGWIQETQYF
few,TRBV28,11,.,TRBJ1-1,TGTGCCAGCATTGAGAACACTGAAGCTTTCTTT,CASIENTEAFF
few,TRBV29-1,12,TRBD1,TRBJ1-2,TGCAGCGTTGGAGGGGGCGACTATGGCTACACCTTC,CSVGGGDYGYTF
.,TRBV28,12,TRBD1,TRBJ2-5,TGTGCCAGCAGCCCCCAAGGACAGGCCCAGTACTTC,CASSPQGQAQYF
.,TRBV9,14,.,TRBJ2-7,TGTGCCAGCAGCGTAGGGGGCTTCTCCTACGAGCAGTACTTC,CASSVGGFSYEQYF
.,TRBV4-1,15,.,TRBJ2-2,TGCGCCAGCAGCCTCCTCGGGGGCCGCACCGGGGAGCTGTTTTTT,CASSLLGGRTGELFF
few,TRBV7-2,13,.,TRBJ2-7,TGTGCCAGCAGCCTCCCGGGGAGCCGCGAGCAGTACTTC,CASSLPGSREQYF
few,TRBV7-6,17,.,TRBJ2-5,TGTGCCAGCAGCAAAGATGGGGAGCGAGGGCTGGGAGAGACCCAGTACTTC,CASSKDGERGLGETQYF
.,TRBV6-6,12,.,TRBJ2-7,TGTGCCAGCAGTACGCAGGGGGGGGAGCAGTACTTC,CASSTQGGEQYF
.,TRBV7-2,19,TRBD2,TRBJ2-1,TGTGCCAGCAGCCTACCGGGACTAGCGGGAGTCCGCTCCTACAATGAGCAGTTCTTC,CASSLPGLAGVRSYNEQFF
once,TRBV7-9,17,.,TRBJ1-1,TGTGCCAGCAGCCGCTCGGGCAGCCCGTCGAGGAACACTGAAGCTTTCTTT,CASSRSGSPSRNTEAFF
.,TRBV5-5,16,.,TRBJ1-4,TGTGCCAGCAGCTTGGTAGTAGTGACAAATAATGAAAAACTGTTTTTT,CASSLVVVTNNEKLFF
.,TRBV4-1,15,.,TRBJ2-3,TGCGCCAGCAGCCAATGGGCCCAGCGCACAGATACGCAGTATTTT,CASSQWAQRTDTQYF
many,TRBV7-8,13,.,TRBJ1-2,TGTGCCAGCAGCTTAGAAACGGGAGGAGGCTACACCTTC,CASSLETGGGYTF
.,TRBV27,15,TRBD1,TRBJ1-6,TGTGCCAGCAATTCCCCTAGCAGGGGGCGATCACCCCTCCACTTT,CASNSPSRGRSPLHF
.,TRBV6-1,15,TRBD1,TRBJ1-5,TGTGCCAGCGGGGGACAGGGTTGGTTCGATCAGCCCCAGCATTTT,CASGGQGWFDQPQHF
.,TRBV28,15,.,TRBJ1-4,TGTGCCAGCAGCCGCCCGGACTTGGCATACGAAAAACTGTTTTTT,CASSRPDLAYEKLFF
.,TRBV11-1,13,.,TRBJ2-1,TGTGCCAGCAGCTTAAGTCAGCGTCATGAGCAGTTCTTC,CASSLSQRHEQFF
few,TRBV7-4,20,.,TRBJ2-1,TGTGCCAGCAGCTTAGAGGTTGGAGGCCTGGAGGTTGGCTCCTACAATGAGCAGTTCTTC,CASSLEVGGLEVGSYNEQFF
.,TRBV4-1,15,.,TRBJ1-2,TGCGCCAGCAGCCAAGTCTCCTCGTCCAACTATGGCTACACCTTC,CASSQVSSSNYGYTF
.,TRBV7-2,14,.,TRBJ2-5,TGTGCCAGCAGCTTAGGTTTGTGGGGAGAGACCCAGTACTTC,CASSLGLWGETQYF
.,TRBV19,18,TRBD2,TRBJ2-3,TGTGCCAGTAGTATGCTGGGCGGGAGTTGGGCGGGCACAGATACGCAGTATTTT,CASSMLGGSWAGTDTQYF
.,TRBV2,13,.,TRBJ2-4,TGTGCCAGCAGTCAGGGAGTTTATGACATTCAGTACTTC,CASSQGVYDIQYF
.,TRBV7-7,14,.,TRBJ2-5,TGTGCCAGCAGCTTATCGGAGTTAGGAGAGACCCAGTACTTC,CASSLSELGETQYF